The 17 T cell receptor beta chains given below trace back to one sample, sequenced in a study of T-cell reconstitution after alpha-beta-depleted transplantation in children. TCRbeta library preparation incorporated unique molecular identifiers. TCRdb reprocessed the PCR reads via MiXCR and lists one record per CDR3 protein. The sample carries hundreds of thousands of distinct CDR3 sequences, approximately 24% recorded once. The material sequenced was PBMCs, mostly from graft donor cells, taken 360 days after TCRalphabeta/CD19-depleted stem cell transplant. The receptors here all came from a female patient aged 2-15 years who had a stem cell transplant for congenital amegakaryocytic thrombocytopenia, so the T cells may come from the graft donor.

This sequence joins TRBV7-9 and TRBJ2-4; 7 bases line up with TRBD2. This CDR3 is built from 15 residues. Germline V gene lookup returns CDR1 SEHNR and CDR2 FQNEAQ (reference sequence). V lost 5 bases, J lost 0 bases, and 4 bases stayed unmatched. The CDR3 DNA reads as TGTGCCAGCAGCCGGGGGGAAGTAGCCAAAAACATTCAGTACTTC. Translation gives CASSRGEVAKNIQYF.

The chain links TRBV12-3 or TRBV12-4 to TRBJ2-7; D unclear. This CDR3 contains 11 residues. The DNA of the CDR3 is TGTGCACCCTCGGCACCCTACGAGCAGTACTTC. Translated: CAPSAPYEQYF.

The rearrangement joins TRBV15 to TRBJ2-1, with a possible D match to TRBD2 (5 bases). The CDR3 has 17 residues. CDR1 and CDR2 (germline): LNHNV, YYDKDF (reference sequence). The ends were cut back, 1 base at V and 0 bases at J, with 13 bases in the middle. CDR3 sequence reads: CATSRVSAVSSYNEQFF. As DNA, the CDR3 is TGTGCCACCAGCAGAGTTTCAGCGGTGAGCTCCTACAATGAGCAGTTCTTC.

This clonotype appeared many times. The chain combines TRBV10-3 with TRBJ2-3; 10 positions match TRBD1. This CDR3 contains 15 residues. Germline CDR1 and CDR2: ENHRY and SYGVKD. The junction had 12 bases not matched to a gene; V was cut back by 10 bases and J by 5 bases. CDR3 region: CATTGTGVWGDTQYF. In DNA, the CDR3 is TGTGCCACAACCGGGACAGGGGTGTGGGGAGATACGCAGTATTTT.

In this sample, this clonotype turned up a few times. The rearrangement joins TRBV2 to TRBJ1-1, with 9 bases identical to TRBD1. The CDR3 has 15 residues. The ends lost 6 bases at V and 2 bases at J; junction bases unmatched: 7. The germline CDR1 and CDR2 sequences are SNHLY and FYNNEI. The chain's CDR3 is CASSQQGAPNTEAFF. Here the CDR3 DNA reads TGTGCCAGCAGCCAACAGGGGGCCCCAAACACTGAAGCTTTCTTT.

V gene TRBV21-1 combines with J gene TRBJ1-2. TRBV21-1 is labeled a pseudogene. This CDR3 has 15 amino acids. The CDR3 DNA sequence: TGTGCCAGCAGCAATATCGTCGGAGGGTGCTATGGCTACACCTTC. Amino acids: CASSNIVGGCYGYTF.

The J gene is TRBJ2-1, the V gene TRBV27; maybe TRBD1 (6 bases). CDR3 length: 13 residues. The V gene's germline CDR1 is MNHEY and CDR2 SMNVEV (reference sequence). Trimming left V 2 bases short and J 6 bases short, with 8 bases between. DNA for the CDR3: TGTGCCAGCAGTTTACCAGGGGTCAATGAGCAGTTCTTC. Its translation: CASSLPGVNEQFF.

This clonotype was observed a handful of times. CDR3 sequence: CASSLRPDRALYSGANVLTF. For the CDR3, the DNA is TGTGCCAGCAGCTTACGACCCGATAGAGCACTCTACTCTGGGGCCAACGTCCTGACTTTC. This chain links TRBV11-1 with TRBJ2-6; D uncertain. The V end lost 2 bases, the J end lost 0 bases, and 20 bases lay between the germline ends. The CDR3 runs 20 residues. Germline CDR1 SGHAT, CDR2 FQDESV (reference sequence).

The chain recombines TRBV12-3 or TRBV12-4 with TRBJ2-3; 11 bases align to TRBD2. The CDR3 has 16 residues. V lost 5 bases, J lost 0 bases, and 4 bases stayed unmatched. The CDR3 sequence: CASSTTSGKSTDTQYF. The DNA for the CDR3 is TGTGCCAGCAGTACGACTAGCGGGAAAAGCACAGATACGCAGTATTTT.

This clonotype appeared a few times. The J gene is TRBJ2-7, the V gene TRBV18; either TRBD1 or TRBD2 may fit D (5 bases each). The CDR3 consists of 15 residues. The germline gives CDR1 KGHSH, CDR2 LQKENI. V gave up 1 base and J gave up 6 bases, with 16 bases separating them. CDR3 amino acids: CASSPQASGLSEQYF. The CDR3 coding sequence is TGTGCCAGCTCACCACAAGCTTCGGGGCTTAGCGAGCAGTACTTC.

The rearrangement uses TRBV20-1 and TRBJ2-5; 7 bases align to TRBD2. The CDR3 has 14 residues. Germline-derived CDR1 and CDR2 are DFQATT and SNEGSKA (reference sequence). Germline trimming cut 8 bases from V and 2 bases from J; bases unmatched to any gene: 11. CDR3 nucleotide sequence: TGCAGTTCTCTCCAAGGACTAGGACAAGAGACCCAGTACTTC. This sequence encodes CSSLQGLGQETQYF.

The chain is built from TRBV4-1 and TRBJ1-1; D perhaps matches TRBD1 (5 bases). Trimming left V 6 bases short and J 0 bases short, with 14 bases between. The germline V gene encodes CDR1 MGHRA and CDR2 YSYEKL. This CDR3 is 15 amino acids long. Here the CDR3 reads CASRTDTGVNTEAFF. The CDR3, as DNA: TGCGCCAGCAGGACCGATACGGGGGTGAACACTGAAGCTTTCTTT.

This clonotype appeared once. The V call is TRBV20-1, the J call TRBJ2-2, with no clear D. Trimming left V 0 bases short and J 0 bases short, with 8 bases between. Germline loops: CDR1 DFQATT, CDR2 SNEGSKA (reference sequence). The CDR3 spans 15 residues. CDR3: CSARDRDANTGELFF. The CDR3, as DNA: TGCAGTGCTAGAGACCGTGATGCGAACACCGGGGAGCTGTTTTTT.

The sample holds many counts of this clonotype. The rearrangement links TRBV4-2 to TRBJ1-1; 11 bases line up with TRBD1. CDR3 length: 18 residues. Germline V gives CDR1 LGHNA, CDR2 YNFKEQ. V lost 0 bases and J lost 3; bases outside the gene matches: 9. CDR3 in DNA: TGTGCCAGCAGCCAAGAGTCGAATCCGGGACAGGGGGACACTGAAGCTTTCTTT. Its translation: CASSQESNPGQGDTEAFF.

The chain has TRBV20-1 and TRBJ2-7, with D possibly TRBD1 on 5 matching bases. This CDR3 comprises 12 residues. V was trimmed by 6 bases and J by 4 bases, leaving 13 bases between them. Germline loops: CDR1 DFQATT, CDR2 SNEGSKA (reference sequence). The CDR3 region is CSATASGYEQYF. The CDR3 nucleotides are TGCAGTGCAACCGCCTCAGGGTACGAGCAGTACTTC.

This clonotype was counted between two and nine times. The chain joins TRBV6-2 or TRBV6-3 to TRBJ2-2; D is unresolved. Between the trimmed V and J ends, which lost 5 bases and 4 bases, there was a span of 17 bases. The CDR3 has 16 amino acids. Germline CDR1 reads MNHEY; CDR2 reads SVGEGT. CDR3 coding DNA: TGTGCCAGCAGTACAACCCATCGTGCTCGCACCGGGGAGCTGTTTTTT. Protein sequence: CASSTTHRARTGELFF.

This clonotype was counted only a few times. The J gene is TRBJ1-2, the V gene TRBV20-1; weak D call: TRBD1 (5 bases). This CDR3 contains 13 residues. Trimming took 0 bases from V and 6 from J, leaving 11 bases between them. CDR1 is DFQATT, CDR2 SNEGSKA, per germline (reference sequence). CDR3 coding DNA: TGCAGTGCTAGAGATGTCCAGGGCGATGGCTACACCTTC. It specifies CSARDVQGDGYTF.